This is a list of T cell receptor beta chains from one sample in a study of lymphopenia after photon versus proton radiotherapy. Sequencing used immunoSEQ multiplex PCR; TCRdb keeps in-frame clones, though not all of them. This sample has under 80,000 clones, with 75% to 90% found just once. The input for sequencing was peripheral blood, taken from a patient treated with photon-based radiotherapy. The receptors originated from a man in his forties with gastric cancer. CDR3s include the opening cysteine and the closing phenylalanine or tryptophan. Fields, in order: V gene, clone size, D gene, J gene, CDR3 DNA, CDR3 protein. D genes are given only for firm matches. Clone sizes are given selectively: once, few, many, or a class where the clone is expanded.

V: TRBV9; size: once; D: NA; J: TRBJ1-4; DNA: TGTGCCAGCAGCGACTCGGGGGGTATTTCTGAAAAACTGTTTTTT; CDR3: CASSDSGGISEKLFF
V: TRBV2; size: NA; D: NA; J: TRBJ1-2; DNA: TGTGCCAGCAGTGAATGGGCAGCCACCCGACTATATGGCTACACCTTC; CDR3: CASSEWAATRLYGYTF
V: TRBV18; size: NA; D: NA; J: TRBJ1-5; DNA: TGTGCCAGCTCACCAAGGGGTAGCAATCAGCCCCAGCATTTT; CDR3: CASSPRGSNQPQHF
V: TRBV27; size: NA; D: NA; J: TRBJ1-6; DNA: TGTGCCAGCATGGCAACAAGGGTGGAATATAATTCACCCCTCCACTTT; CDR3: CASMATRVEYNSPLHF
V: TRBV7-8; size: NA; D: NA; J: TRBJ2-3; DNA: TGTGCCAGCAGATATACGAGCACAGATACGCAGTATTTT; CDR3: CASRYTSTDTQYF
V: TRBV11-3; size: NA; D: TRBD1; J: TRBJ2-5; DNA: TGTGCCAGCAGCCCGGGACAGGGAAAGGGCCAGGAGACCCAGTACTTC; CDR3: CASSPGQGKGQETQYF
V: TRBV13; size: NA; D: TRBD2; J: TRBJ2-2; DNA: TGTGCCAGCAGCTTAGGCCTAGCGGGGGCCACCGGGGAGCTGTTTTTT; CDR3: CASSLGLAGATGELFF
V: TRBV7-2; size: few; D: NA; J: TRBJ1-6; DNA: TGTGCCAGCAGGCAAGGGGAATGGAGTTCACCCCTCCACTTT; CDR3: CASRQGEWSSPLHF
V: TRBV27; size: NA; D: NA; J: TRBJ2-1; DNA: TGTGCCAGCAGTTTTCGGGCGGAACCCGTTGGGGACAATGAGCAGTTCTTC; CDR3: CASSFRAEPVGDNEQFF
V: TRBV18; size: NA; D: NA; J: TRBJ1-3; DNA: TGTGCCAGCTCACCAGGGGCTGGAAACACCATATATTTT; CDR3: CASSPGAGNTIYF
V: TRBV5-4; size: NA; D: TRBD1; J: TRBJ2-2; DNA: TGTGCCAGCACCCACGCAGGGACAGGGAGCACCGGGGAGCTGTTTTTT; CDR3: CASTHAGTGSTGELFF
V: TRBV19; size: NA; D: NA; J: TRBJ1-4; DNA: TGTGCCAGTAGGGAGGGGGGCCCGGCTAATGAAAAACTGTTTTTT; CDR3: CASREGGPANEKLFF
V: TRBV2; size: NA; D: NA; J: TRBJ2-2; DNA: TGTGCCAGCAGTATTCAAGGGGGTTTAACCGGGGAGCTGTTTTTT; CDR3: CASSIQGGLTGELFF
V: TRBV2; size: NA; D: NA; J: TRBJ2-1; DNA: TGTGCCAGCAGCCCGGGCACCTACAATGAGCAGTTCTTC; CDR3: CASSPGTYNEQFF
V: TRBV5-4; size: NA; D: NA; J: TRBJ2-7; DNA: TGTGCCAGCAGCTTGGGAGGGGATCCCCTTTACGAGCAGAACTTC; CDR3: CASSLGGDPLYEQNF
V: TRBV7-2; size: few; D: NA; J: TRBJ1-1; DNA: TGTGCCAGCAGCAACCTCGGGGGGAACACTGAAGCTTTCTTT; CDR3: CASSNLGGNTEAFF
V: TRBV7-2; size: NA; D: NA; J: TRBJ1-5; DNA: TGTGCCAGCAGCTTAGCGCGGGAAGGGCAGGTGCATTTT; CDR3: CASSLAREGQVHF
V: TRBV25-1; size: NA; D: NA; J: TRBJ1-3; DNA: TGTGCCAGCAGTGAGGAGGGGATAACATCTGGAAACACCATATATTTT; CDR3: CASSEEGITSGNTIYF
V: TRBV4-1; size: NA; D: NA; J: TRBJ2-1; DNA: TGCGCCAGCAGCCAAGACAGGGGTTATGAGCAGTTCTTC; CDR3: CASSQDRGYEQFF
V: TRBV7-2; size: once; D: NA; J: TRBJ2-7; DNA: TGTGCCAGCAGCTTACAGGGAATGTTCTACGAGCAGTACTTC; CDR3: CASSLQGMFYEQYF
V: TRBV6-5; size: NA; D: NA; J: TRBJ1-1; DNA: TGTGCCAGCCGGGGACAAAAGGTAGCTTTCTTT; CDR3: CASRGQKVAFF
V: TRBV7-2; size: NA; D: NA; J: TRBJ1-4; DNA: TGTGCCAGCAGCAAAAATAGGGGCCCTGAAGAAAAACTGTTTTTT; CDR3: CASSKNRGPEEKLFF
V: TRBV30; size: NA; D: NA; J: TRBJ2-2; DNA: TGTGCCTGGAGTGTGTCCGACACCGGGGAGCTGTTTTTT; CDR3: CAWSVSDTGELFF
V: TRBV9; size: NA; D: NA; J: TRBJ2-3; DNA: TGTGCCAACCTTTCGTTGGCAGCCGATACGCAGTATTTT; CDR3: CANLSLAADTQYF
V: TRBV30; size: NA; D: NA; J: TRBJ1-1; DNA: TGTGCCTGGAGCCCCGGAGGGCTGAACACTGAAGCTTTCTTT; CDR3: CAWSPGGLNTEAFF
V: TRBV19; size: NA; D: TRBD1; J: TRBJ2-7; DNA: TGTGCCAGTCAAGCCGGGACAGGGAATTACGAGCAGTACTTC; CDR3: CASQAGTGNYEQYF
V: TRBV29-1; size: NA; D: NA; J: TRBJ2-2; DNA: TGCAGCACGACCCGGGATACCGGGGAGCTGTTTTTT; CDR3: CSTTRDTGELFF
V: TRBV7-9; size: NA; D: NA; J: TRBJ1-2; DNA: TGTGCCAGCAGCTTAGGGGATCTTCGGGCAAGTGGAGGCTACACCTTC; CDR3: CASSLGDLRASGGYTF
V: TRBV30; size: NA; D: NA; J: TRBJ2-4; DNA: TGTGCCTGGAGTACCCTAGCCAAAAACATTCAGTACTTC; CDR3: CAWSTLAKNIQYF
V: TRBV30; size: NA; D: NA; J: TRBJ2-3; DNA: TGTGCCTGGAGTGGATACGGTTTCACAGATACGCAGTATTTT; CDR3: CAWSGYGFTDTQYF
V: TRBV30; size: NA; D: NA; J: TRBJ2-1; DNA: TGTGCCTGGAGGGGGGACCGCAGGGAGCAGTTCTTC; CDR3: CAWRGDRREQFF
V: TRBV2; size: NA; D: TRBD1; J: TRBJ1-2; DNA: TGTGCCAGCAGTGAAATGGCAGGGGGTTCTTACGGCTACACCTTC; CDR3: CASSEMAGGSYGYTF
V: TRBV28; size: NA; D: NA; J: TRBJ2-3; DNA: TGTGCCAGCGGGGGGGCGGGGCCTGCCCCAAATACGCAGTATTTT; CDR3: CASGGAGPAPNTQYF
V: TRBV18; size: NA; D: TRBD1; J: TRBJ1-6; DNA: TGTGCCAGCTCACCAGGGTCCCCAATCGGACAGGGCAATTCACCCCTCCACTTT; CDR3: CASSPGSPIGQGNSPLHF
V: TRBV15; size: NA; D: TRBD1; J: TRBJ1-6; DNA: TGTGCCACCAGCAGGGGCAGGGACAGGGGTAATTCACCCCTCCACTTT; CDR3: CATSRGRDRGNSPLHF
V: TRBV18; size: NA; D: TRBD1; J: TRBJ2-4; DNA: TGTGCCAGCTCTCCGGACAGGGCCAAAAACATTCAGTACTTC; CDR3: CASSPDRAKNIQYF
V: TRBV5-4; size: NA; D: NA; J: TRBJ1-4; DNA: TGTGCCAGCAGCAAAGGGACGGACGCAACTAATGAAAAACTGTTTTTT; CDR3: CASSKGTDATNEKLFF
V: TRBV6-1; size: NA; D: TRBD2; J: TRBJ2-7; DNA: TGTGCCAGCAGTGAAGCGGTAGCGGGGGGATCCTACGAGCAGTACTTC; CDR3: CASSEAVAGGSYEQYF
V: TRBV4-2; size: NA; D: NA; J: TRBJ2-7; DNA: TGTGCCAGCAGCCAAGTGTCCCTCCAGACAGGAGATTACGAGCAGTACTTC; CDR3: CASSQVSLQTGDYEQYF
V: TRBV28; size: NA; D: TRBD1; J: TRBJ1-2; DNA: TGTGCCAGCAGTGGGACAGTGGCGTTTTCCTTGGGCTACACCTTC; CDR3: CASSGTVAFSLGYTF
V: TRBV7-2; size: NA; D: NA; J: TRBJ1-1; DNA: TGTGCCAGCGGGAGGGGAGGGTCGGGCACTGAAGCTTTCTTT; CDR3: CASGRGGSGTEAFF